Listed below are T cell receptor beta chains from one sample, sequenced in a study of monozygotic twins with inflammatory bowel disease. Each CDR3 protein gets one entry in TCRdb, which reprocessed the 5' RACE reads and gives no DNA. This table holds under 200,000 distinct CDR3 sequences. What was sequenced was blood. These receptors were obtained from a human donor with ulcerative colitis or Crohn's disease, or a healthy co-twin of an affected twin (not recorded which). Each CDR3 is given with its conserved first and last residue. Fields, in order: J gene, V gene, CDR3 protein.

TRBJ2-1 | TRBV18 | CASSPLIGSNEQFF
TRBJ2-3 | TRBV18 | CASSLLSGRATDTQYF
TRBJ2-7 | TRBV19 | CASMGREVTDEQYF
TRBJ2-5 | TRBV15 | CATSRRRATVTQYF
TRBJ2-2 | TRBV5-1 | CATQPTGTTGELFF
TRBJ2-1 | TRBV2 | CASSERLAEQFF
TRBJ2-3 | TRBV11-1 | CASSLPSGSGADTQYF
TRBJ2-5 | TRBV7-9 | CASRDQETQYF
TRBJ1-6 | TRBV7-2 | CASSLGGRVDSPLHF
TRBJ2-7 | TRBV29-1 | CSAYLNYEQYF
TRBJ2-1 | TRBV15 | CATSRDPGGYNEQFF
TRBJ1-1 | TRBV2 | CASNFWGGNTEAFF
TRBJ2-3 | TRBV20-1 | CSAPLADDTQYF
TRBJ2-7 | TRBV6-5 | CASSYSSSGRRNEQYF
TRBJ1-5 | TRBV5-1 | CASSWTGRGNQPQHF
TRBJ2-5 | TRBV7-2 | CASSSGQGLETQYF
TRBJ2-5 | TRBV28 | CASSPQGGETQYF
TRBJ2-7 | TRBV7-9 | CASSFPGSSVSLEQYF
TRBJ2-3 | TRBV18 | CASSPRGSDTQYF
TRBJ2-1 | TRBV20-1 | CSARDSRGGDSYNEQFF
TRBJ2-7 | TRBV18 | CASSPTLAGTYEQYF
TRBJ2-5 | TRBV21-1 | CASTCHMDRGETQYF
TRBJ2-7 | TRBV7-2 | CASSLAHNSGRSYEQYF
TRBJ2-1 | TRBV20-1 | CSAPIAGGSYNEQFF
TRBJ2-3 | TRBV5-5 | CASSYLAGYTDTQYF
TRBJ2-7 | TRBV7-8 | CASSFGVAGGTYEQYF
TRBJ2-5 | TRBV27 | CASSPGTSGGETQYF